The next 17 T cell receptor beta chains were all read from a single sample in a study of blood T cell repertoires in COVID-19. Clones were sequenced by immunoSEQ multiplex PCR, and TCRdb holds only the in-frame ones, with some missing. This table holds 200,000 to 250,000 clones, around 83% found once. Sequenced: peripheral blood. All receptors derive from a man in his fifties or sixties with active or convalescent COVID-19.

This clone was counted only a few times. This chain connects TRBV5-1 to TRBJ1-1; 7 nucleotides line up with TRBD1. CDR1 and CDR2 from the germline V gene are SGHRS and YFSETQ. The CDR3 runs to 14 residues. V lost 3 bases, J lost 4 bases, and 6 bases stayed unmatched. The CDR3 DNA reads TGCGCCAGCAGCTGGAGGACAGGCGGCACTGAAGCTTTCTTT. It specifies CASSWRTGGTEAFF.

This clone was seen a few times. The CDR3 DNA sequence: TGTGCCAGCAGCGTAGACGGGAGATCAGATACGCAGTATTTT. Amino acids: CASSVDGRSDTQYF. J is TRBJ2-3 and V is TRBV9; TRBD2 is a possible D gene (6 bases). The V end was cut by 0 bases, the J end by 4 bases, with 9 bases between. The V gene's germline CDR1 is SGDLS and CDR2 YYNGEE. CDR3 length: 14 residues.

The J gene is TRBJ2-7, the V gene TRBV6-2 or TRBV6-3; perhaps TRBD1 as D (5 bases). CDR1 MNHEY and CDR2 SVGEGT come from the germline V gene. The V end was cut by 6 bases, the J end by 4 bases, with 13 bases between. This CDR3 spans 13 amino acids. DNA of the CDR3: TGTGCCAGCAGCTGGGGCAGTGAATACGAGCAGTACTTC. Its protein is CASSWGSEYEQYF.

The chain links TRBV4-2 to TRBJ2-3; tentatively, D is TRBD2 (7 bases). V was trimmed by 1 base and J by 1 base, leaving 18 bases between them. CDR3 size: 18 residues. From germline, CDR1 is LGHNA and CDR2 YNFKEQ. The CDR3 region has the DNA TGTGCCAGCAGCCAAGTAGGGGGGGCCTTTTCTGGCACAGATACGCAGTATTTT. Its protein product is CASSQVGGAFSGTDTQYF.

This chain connects TRBV11-2 to TRBJ2-7, with D maybe TRBD2 (7 bases). The germline V gene has CDR1 SGHAT and CDR2 FQNNGV. The CDR3 totals 15 residues. The ends were cut back, 1 base at V and 2 bases at J, with 12 bases in the middle. Here the CDR3 DNA reads TGTGCCAGCAGCTTAGGGGGGGGACAAACCTACGAGCAGTACTTC. It specifies CASSLGGGQTYEQYF.

This chain connects TRBV11-2 to TRBJ1-2, with a tentative D call TRBD1 (6 bases). From germline, CDR1 is SGHAT and CDR2 FQNNGV. The CDR3 covers 15 residues. The V gene lost 2 bases and the J gene lost 4 bases, with 14 bases spanning the gap. CDR3 loop: CASSLSGSGVYGYTF. CDR3 in DNA: TGTGCCAGCAGCTTATCCGGATCAGGGGTCTATGGCTACACCTTC.

The chain uses TRBV10-1 and TRBJ2-4; possibly TRBD1 for D (5 bases). Trimming took 2 bases from V and 1 from J, leaving 12 bases between them. CDR1 is WNHNN and CDR2 is SYGVQD in the germline V gene (reference sequence). CDR3 length: 16 amino acids. The CDR3 loop is CASSEAREWAKNIQYF. Here the CDR3 DNA reads TGCGCCAGCAGTGAGGCCAGGGAATGGGCCAAAAACATTCAGTACTTC.

The gene calls are TRBV25-1 and TRBJ2-7; TRBD1 agrees at 9 bases. CDR3 size: 14 residues. CDR1 is MGHDK and CDR2 is SYGVNS in the germline V gene. Trimming at V came to 8 bases and at J to 4 bases, leaving 9 bases not matched to a gene. CDR3 in amino acids: CASVNSGTGYEQYF. The CDR3 DNA sequence: TGTGCCAGCGTTAATTCCGGGACAGGGTACGAGCAGTACTTC.

The chain couples TRBV5-1 to TRBJ2-2; 7 bases match TRBD1. After removal of 3 bases from V and 6 bases from J, the junction contained 14 bases not matched to a gene. Germline CDR1 SGHRS, CDR2 YFSETQ. The CDR3 consists of 17 residues. The CDR3 DNA is TGCGCCAGCAGCTCCCTCCGGCAAGGGGGCCCCCCCGGGGAGCTGTTTTTT. As protein: CASSSLRQGGPPGELFF.

The chain couples TRBV2 to TRBJ1-1; possibly TRBD1 for D (5 bases). V dropped 5 bases and J dropped 0 bases, with 10 bases sitting between them. The germline gives CDR1 SNHLY, CDR2 FYNNEI. The CDR3 contains 14 residues. The CDR3 DNA sequence: TGTGCCAGCAGTTCACAGGCCATGAACACTGAAGCTTTCTTT. Protein: CASSSQAMNTEAFF.

The gene calls are TRBV13 and TRBJ2-5; D is unresolved. Deletions cut 4 bases from V and 7 bases from J, with 13 bases between. The CDR3 has 13 amino acids. From germline, CDR1 is PRHDT and CDR2 FYEKMQ (reference sequence). CDR3: CASSYTRRGTQYF. The DNA for the CDR3 is TGTGCCAGCAGCTACACCCGCCGCGGGACCCAGTACTTC.

This chain joins TRBV7-2 and TRBJ2-3, with TRBD1 identical over 7 bases. Germline CDR1 reads SGHTA; CDR2 reads FQGNSA. Trimming cost V 5 bases and J 2 bases; bases outside gene matches: 7. The length of the CDR3 is 15 residues. The chain's CDR3 is CASSPRGQYTDTQYF. The CDR3 coding sequence is TGTGCCAGCAGCCCGAGGGGACAGTACACAGATACGCAGTATTTT.

The count of this clone is one. The chain employs TRBV7-8 and TRBJ2-1; 10 nucleotides match TRBD1. Germline V lookup: CDR1 SGHVS, CDR2 FQNEAQ. The ends lost 5 bases at V and 7 bases at J; junction bases unmatched: 14. The CDR3 sequence is 17 residues long. The CDR3 is CASSPVPGQGTLNEQFF. The CDR3 region has the DNA TGTGCCAGCAGCCCGGTCCCGGGACAGGGGACCCTGAATGAGCAGTTCTTC.

The chain carries TRBV7-9 and TRBJ2-3; D ambiguous. This CDR3 region has 13 residues. The V end lost 1 base, the J end lost 5 bases, and 7 bases lay between the germline ends. The V gene's germline CDR1 is SEHNR and CDR2 FQNEAQ (reference sequence). The DNA for the CDR3 is TGTGCCAGCAGCTTAGTACTTCAAGATACGCAGTATTTT. It is translated as CASSLVLQDTQYF.

Only a few counts were recorded for this clone. J is TRBJ2-3 and V is TRBV5-4, with D perhaps matching TRBD2 (6 bases). The CDR3 runs 16 residues. The V gene lost 3 bases and the J gene lost 2 bases, with 16 bases spanning the gap. Germline CDR1 SGHNT, CDR2 YYREEE (reference sequence). CDR3 sequence (DNA): TGTGCCAGCAGCTCCGTCTTGGGGAGGCACACAGATACGCAGTATTTT. This gives the protein CASSSVLGRHTDTQYF.

The chain has TRBV4-1 and TRBJ1-4, with TRBD1 matching 9 bases. This CDR3 is 18 amino acids long. Germline V gene sequence: CDR1 MGHRA, CDR2 YSYEKL. The trim removed 4 bases at V and 6 bases at J, leaving 15 bases unmatched. Here the CDR3 reads CASSRYPHGQGRDEKLFF. Written as DNA, the CDR3 is TGCGCCAGCAGCCGATACCCCCACGGACAGGGGCGGGATGAAAAACTGTTTTTT.

The V call is TRBV20-1, the J call TRBJ2-7; D call uncertain. The V gene's germline CDR1 is DFQATT and CDR2 SNEGSKA (reference sequence). The CDR3 runs to 11 residues. Trimming took 5 bases from V and 1 from J, leaving 6 bases between them. The chain's CDR3 is CSAYGSYEQYF. The DNA of the CDR3 is TGCAGTGCTTACGGGTCCTACGAGCAGTACTTC.